Below, one T cell receptor beta chain is given with its context. No antigen is known for it. The data are from a study of lymphopenia after photon versus proton radiotherapy. Study-wide results and caveats: After lymphocyte nadir, photon-treated repertoires showed oligoclonal expansion, especially CD8+ Temra.

The CDR3 extends over 11 amino acids. Germline V gene sequence: CDR1 SNHLY, CDR2 FYNNEI. V lost 4 bases and J 1 base, leaving 1 base between the germline ends. TCRdb's table, derived via immunoSEQ multiplex PCR, lists solely in-frame clones and lacks some. This table has around 25,000 clones, around 90% appearing once. The receptor comes from a woman aged 45 to 65 with cholangiocarcinoma. The sample in question was peripheral blood, obtained from a patient treated with photon-based radiotherapy. This sequence joins TRBV2 and TRBJ2-5; D gene ambiguous. In DNA form, the CDR3 reads TGTGCCAGCAGTGGCCAAGAGACCCAGTACTTC. Translated, it gives CASSGQETQYF.